The 19 T cell receptor beta chains below all came from one sample that was sequenced in a study of regulatory T cells in long-lasting Graves disease. Time point defined: newly diagnosed GD, antithyroid drugs for less than 3 months. Following extraction of RNA from PBMCs, that RNA was used to make the TCR library. Both iRepertoire HTBI primers and Arm-PCR of CDR3 regions were used to build the TCR beta libraries. Via MiXCR, TCRdb re-called the multiplex PCR reads, giving one row per CDR3 protein. The data contain about 450,000 distinct CDR3 sequences, approximately 16% of them seen just once; the ten biggest clones take up about 10%. This sample was shared with a second study, whose subject was T cells in Graves' hyperthyroidism and ophthalmopathy.

This sample comprised peripheral blood mononuclear cells (PBMCs), obtained at new diagnosis, from a patient treated with antithyroid drugs. The origin of the receptors is a woman under 40 with Graves disease.

This clonotype was detected many times. The V call is TRBV6-5, the J call TRBJ2-3; D gene ambiguous. The germline V and J ends were trimmed by 0 bases and 2 bases, with 6 bases remaining between them. The CDR3 runs 14 residues. Germline values: CDR1 MNHEY, CDR2 SVGAGI. The CDR3 reads CASSYSADTDTQYF. The CDR3 DNA reads TGTGCCAGCAGTTACTCGGCAGACACAGATACGCAGTATTTT.

This clonotype has a count of ten or more. This chain joins TRBV5-1 and TRBJ2-2; 11 nucleotides match TRBD2. The CDR3 has 15 amino acids. J was trimmed by 3 bases and V by 4 bases; bases with no gene match: 2. The germline V gene encodes CDR1 SGHRS and CDR2 YFSETQ. The CDR3 coding sequence is TGCGCCAGCAGCCAACTAGCGGGAGACACCGGGGAGCTGTTTTTT. This codes for CASSQLAGDTGELFF.

The V gene is TRBV7-8, the J gene TRBJ2-7; TRBD1 aligns across 7 bases. This CDR3 contains 16 residues. Germline CDR1 reads SGHVS; CDR2 reads FQNEAQ. V dropped 4 bases and J dropped 0; count of bases not matched to a gene: 9. The chain's CDR3 is CASSSTGASSSYEQYF. As DNA, the CDR3 is TGTGCCAGCAGCTCCACAGGGGCCTCTAGCTCCTACGAGCAGTACTTC.

This chain connects TRBV4-2 to TRBJ1-1; D call uncertain. The CDR3 contains 14 residues. Germline CDR1 is LGHNA and CDR2 is YNFKEQ. The germline V and J ends were trimmed by 0 bases and 1 base, with 6 bases remaining between them. The CDR3 nucleotides are TGTGCCAGCAGCCAAGACCAGACGAACACTGAAGCTTTCTTT. Protein product: CASSQDQTNTEAFF.

This clonotype was seen at least ten times. This rearrangement joins TRBV7-9 to TRBJ1-5; the match to TRBD1 covers 9 bases. Germline loops: CDR1 SEHNR, CDR2 FQNEAQ (reference sequence). The CDR3 extends over 15 amino acids. V shed 3 bases and J 5 bases; nucleotides not matched to a gene: 5. This CDR3 is CASSFDRGTDQPQHF. Written as DNA, the CDR3 is TGTGCCAGCAGCTTCGACAGGGGGACGGATCAGCCCCAGCATTTT.

The chain couples TRBV6-1 to TRBJ1-2; possibly TRBD1 for D (5 bases). The V end lost 4 bases, the J end lost 6 bases, and 21 bases lay between the germline ends. Per germline, CDR1 MNHNS and CDR2 SASEGT. The CDR3 runs 16 residues. The CDR3 DNA reads TGTGCCAGCAGTGCATCAACACAGGTGCCTGTTCATGGCTACACCTTC. Amino acids: CASSASTQVPVHGYTF.

This clonotype was detected ten times or more. The chain employs TRBV7-8 and TRBJ2-7; possible D gene TRBD2, 5 bases. Trimming pared 1 base from V and 0 bases from J, leaving 10 bases between. The CDR3 totals 15 residues. CDR1 is SGHVS and CDR2 is FQNEAQ in the germline V gene. The CDR3 here is CASSLEGLLSYEQYF. CDR3 coding DNA: TGTGCCAGCAGCTTAGAAGGACTCCTCTCCTACGAGCAGTACTTC.

This clonotype was seen at least ten times. This chain connects TRBV5-1 to TRBJ1-1, with D unclear. Trimming removed 6 bases at V and 1 base at J, with 16 bases between. The CDR3 is made up of 15 amino acids. Germline V lookup: CDR1 SGHRS, CDR2 YFSETQ. The CDR3 region is CASTRGGGQNTEAFF. The CDR3 DNA reads TGCGCCAGCACCCGTGGCGGAGGCCAGAACACTGAAGCTTTCTTT. The whole variable domain, filled in from reference TRBV5-1 and TRBJ1-1, reads KAGVTQTPRYLIKTRGQQVTLSCSPISGHRSVSWYQQTPGQGLQFLFEYFSETQRNKGNFPGRFSGRQFSNSRSEMNVSTLELGDSALYLCASTRGGGQNTEAFFGQGTRLTVV.

This clonotype was seen repeatedly, ten times or more. The rearrangement joins TRBV12-3 or TRBV12-4 to TRBJ2-5, with a weak D call TRBD2 (6 bases). With 8 bases removed from V and 4 bases from J, the gap between germline ends came to 14 bases. This CDR3 is built from 13 residues. CDR3 loop: CASRPAGGETQYF. CDR3 DNA sequence: TGTGCCAGCCGACCGGCCGGGGGAGAGACCCAGTACTTC.

At least ten counts were recorded for this clonotype. This rearrangement joins TRBV25-1 to TRBJ2-7, with 13 nucleotides matching TRBD2. The CDR3 loop spans 13 amino acids. CDR1 and CDR2 (germline): MGHDK, SYGVNS. CDR3 residues: CATGLAGSYEQYF. CDR3 nucleotide sequence: TGTGCGACGGGACTAGCGGGATCATACGAGCAGTACTTC.

This clonotype turned up a few times. This sequence joins TRBV6-1 and TRBJ2-1; the match to TRBD2 covers 7 bases. V was pared by 6 bases and J by 10 bases, with 9 bases of the junction left unmatched. Germline CDR1 is MNHNS and CDR2 is SASEGT. This CDR3 region has 13 residues. The CDR3 bases are TGTGCCAGCAGCCGACTAGCTTTAGGGGAGCAGTTCTTC. Protein product: CASSRLALGEQFF.

The table lists this clonotype with many counts. The V and J genes are TRBV18 and TRBJ1-2, with 8 bases fitting TRBD1. Germline CDR1 reads KGHSH; CDR2 reads LQKENI. The CDR3 covers 14 residues. V lost 5 bases, J lost 6 bases, and 8 bases stayed unmatched. The CDR3 spells CASSEGQGGHGYTF. CDR3 bases: TGTGCCAGCTCAGAAGGACAGGGAGGACATGGCTACACCTTC.

This clonotype showed up just a few times. The gene calls are TRBV24-1 and TRBJ1-5, with 7 bases that match TRBD1. V lost 3 bases, J lost 6 bases, and 7 bases stayed unmatched. This CDR3 contains 15 residues. Germline CDR1 and CDR2: KGHDR and SFDVKD. CDR3: CATSDRTGVGQPQHF. The CDR3 coding sequence is TGTGCCACCAGTGATCGCACAGGGGTAGGTCAGCCCCAGCATTTT.

The sample holds many counts of this clonotype. The chain combines TRBV7-2 with TRBJ1-2, with D maybe TRBD1 (5 bases). Trimming removed 1 base from V and 8 bases from J, with 8 bases in between. The CDR3 is made up of 12 amino acids. The germline gives CDR1 SGHTA, CDR2 FQGNSA. As DNA, the CDR3 is TGTGCCAGCAGCTTAGTTGGGGACGGCTACACCTTC. Translation: CASSLVGDGYTF. Complete variable domain (other parts from reference TRBV7-2 and TRBJ1-2): GAGVSQSPSNKVTEKGKDVELRCDPISGHTALYWYRQSLGQGLEFLIYFQGNSAPDKSGLPSDRFSAERTGGSVSTLTIQRTQQEDSAVYLCASSLVGDGYTFGSGTRLTVV.

The chain recombines TRBV6-1 with TRBJ2-3; 11 bases line up with TRBD2. In germline, CDR1 is MNHNS, CDR2 SASEGT. The CDR3 has 14 amino acids. Trimming at V came to 6 bases and at J to 6 bases, leaving 5 bases not matched to a gene. The CDR3 is CASSPLAGVDTQYF. The CDR3 DNA reads TGTGCCAGCAGCCCACTAGCGGGAGTTGATACGCAGTATTTT.

The sample holds many counts of this clonotype. The rearrangement joins TRBV12-3 or TRBV12-4 to TRBJ2-3; 7 nucleotides align to TRBD2. The CDR3 length is 15 residues. The V and J ends lost 3 bases and 3 bases, in that order; junction bases with no gene match: 6. CDR3 sequence reads: CASSLREYRTDTQYF. In DNA form, the CDR3 reads TGTGCCAGCAGTTTGCGGGAGTATCGGACAGATACGCAGTATTTT.

This clonotype appeared many times. The genes are TRBV5-1 and TRBJ2-3; D gene ambiguous. Deletions cut 3 bases from V and 5 bases from J, with 13 bases between. Germline CDR1 SGHRS, CDR2 YFSETQ. CDR3 size: 14 residues. In DNA, the CDR3 is TGCGCCAGCAGCTCCCGCACTGGTGAAGATACGCAGTATTTT. This gives the protein CASSSRTGEDTQYF. The whole variable domain, remainder taken from reference TRBV5-1 and TRBJ2-3, is KAGVTQTPRYLIKTRGQQVTLSCSPISGHRSVSWYQQTPGQGLQFLFEYFSETQRNKGNFPGRFSGRQFSNSRSEMNVSTLELGDSALYLCASSSRTGEDTQYFGPGTRLTVL.

The table lists this clonotype with many counts. CDR3 region: CASSPMRLQTYNEQFF. The CDR3 nucleotides are TGTGCCAGCTCACCAATGCGGCTCCAGACCTACAATGAGCAGTTCTTC. The V and J genes are TRBV18 and TRBJ2-1, with D hard to call. Trimming removed 2 bases at V and 2 bases at J, with 13 bases between. The CDR3 totals 16 residues. Germline V CDR1 and CDR2: KGHSH, LQKENI.

This clonotype was observed many times. The chain has TRBV7-9 and TRBJ1-1; a possible D gene is TRBD1 (6 bases). The CDR3 spans 14 residues. V was cut by 3 bases and J by 5 bases, with 13 bases left in between. In germline, CDR1 is SEHNR, CDR2 FQNEAQ (reference sequence). Here the CDR3 reads CASSFRGRKTEAFF. Here the CDR3 DNA reads TGTGCCAGCAGCTTCAGGGGCCGAAAAACTGAAGCTTTCTTT.